These 27 T cell receptor beta chains came from one sample sequenced in a study of OX40 agonist ivuxolimab in advanced cancers. The repertoire was sequenced with immunoSEQ multiplex PCR; TCRdb's copy has only in-frame clones and lacks some. The sample holds approximately 74,000 clones, about 93% seen once. This specimen was CD4+ or CD8+ T cells sorted from blood, taken in a trial of the OX40 agonist ivuxolimab. These receptor sequences come from an adult with an advanced solid tumor such as melanoma, head and neck, liver or kidney cancer.

The gene calls are TRBV2 and TRBJ1-2; 8 bases fit TRBD1. Germline V gene lookup returns CDR1 SNHLY and CDR2 FYNNEI. The CDR3 loop spans 13 amino acids. J gave up 7 bases and V 8 bases, and 9 bases lay outside the gene matches. As DNA, the CDR3 is TGTGCCAGCGCCGGGACAGGATCTATTGGCTACACCTTC. It yields the protein CASAGTGSIGYTF.

The CDR3, as DNA: TGTGCCAGCAGCTCCATCGGACAGGGGGCACATCGGGGCGATGAGCAGTTCTTC. Its protein product is CASSSIGQGAHRGDEQFF. This chain joins TRBV11-2 and TRBJ2-1, with TRBD1 matching 11 bases. This CDR3 has 18 residues. Per the germline V gene, CDR1 is SGHAT and CDR2 is FQNNGV. V shed 4 bases, J shed 8 bases, and the junction held 16 bases outside the gene matches.

The V gene is TRBV5-4, the J gene TRBJ2-6; D remains ambiguous. The CDR3 runs 15 residues. CDR1 SGHNT and CDR2 YYREEE come from the germline V gene (reference sequence). With 0 bases removed from V and 0 bases from J, the gap between germline ends came to 4 bases. CDR3 nucleotides: TGTGCCAGCAGCTTGGACGTCTCTGGGGCCAACGTCCTGACTTTC. This gives the protein CASSLDVSGANVLTF. The variable domain in full, completed from reference TRBV5-4 and TRBJ2-6, reads ETGVTQSPTHLIKTRGQQVTLRCSSQSGHNTVSWYQQALGQGPQFIFQYYREEENGRGNFPPRFSGLQFPNYSSELNVNALELDDSALYLCASSLDVSGANVLTFGAGSRLTVL.

The chain is built from TRBV7-8 and TRBJ2-1; D may be TRBD2 (6 bases). Trimming removed 5 bases from V and 5 bases from J, with 16 bases in between. The CDR3 has 15 amino acids. Germline V gene data show CDR1 as SGHVS and CDR2 as FQNEAQ. CDR3 loop: CASSPGRGRHNEQFF. DNA for the CDR3: TGTGCCAGCAGCCCCGGTCGGGGGAGGCACAATGAGCAGTTCTTC.

V gene TRBV7-9 combines with J gene TRBJ2-5, with D uncertain. Trimming removed 1 base from V and 5 bases from J, with 5 bases in between. The length of the CDR3 is 12 residues. Germline V gene data show CDR1 as SEHNR and CDR2 as FQNEAQ (reference sequence). CDR3: CASSLVMETQYF. DNA for the CDR3: TGTGCCAGCAGCTTAGTAATGGAGACCCAGTACTTC.

The J gene is TRBJ1-5, the V gene TRBV2; D not certain. The V gene lost 4 bases and the J gene lost 6 bases, with 13 bases spanning the gap. CDR1 and CDR2 (germline): SNHLY, FYNNEI. The CDR3 loop spans 14 amino acids. The CDR3 DNA reads TGTGCCAGCAGTGTTCAAGGTAGCGGTCAGCCCCAGCATTTT. Amino acids: CASSVQGSGQPQHF.

The rearrangement uses TRBV11-2 and TRBJ2-5; 8 bases align to TRBD1. This CDR3 has 15 amino acids. Trimming cost V 4 bases and J 6 bases; bases outside gene matches: 10. Per the germline V gene, CDR1 is SGHAT and CDR2 is FQNNGV. CDR3 region: CASSSLDRGEQTQYF. The CDR3 coding sequence is TGTGCCAGCAGCTCCCTCGACAGGGGCGAACAGACCCAGTACTTC. The full variable domain, its missing parts supplied by reference TRBV11-2 and TRBJ2-5, is EAGVAQSPRYKIIEKRQSVAFWCNPISGHATLYWYQQILGQGPKLLIQFQNNGVVDDSQLPKDRFSAERLKGVDSTLKIQPAKLEDSAVYLCASSSLDRGEQTQYFGPGTRLLVL.

The gene calls are TRBV27 and TRBJ2-3; maybe TRBD1 (5 bases). Germline loops: CDR1 MNHEY, CDR2 SMNVEV (reference sequence). The CDR3 extends over 14 amino acids. Trimming took 10 bases from V and 4 from J, leaving 18 bases between them. CDR3 in amino acids: CATSRGSIADTQYF. Here the CDR3 DNA reads TGTGCCACCTCAAGGGGTAGCATTGCAGATACGCAGTATTTT.

The chain links TRBV10-1 to TRBJ1-1, with 10 nucleotides matching TRBD1. CDR3 length: 13 residues. V gave up 7 bases and J gave up 5 bases; unmatched junction bases: 4. From germline, CDR1 is WNHNN and CDR2 SYGVQD (reference sequence). The CDR3 region has the DNA TGCGCCAGCACCGGGACAGGGGAAACTGAAGCTTTCTTT. As protein: CASTGTGETEAFF.

The chain links TRBV7-2 to TRBJ1-1; D is unresolved. Per germline, CDR1 SGHTA and CDR2 FQGNSA. V was trimmed by 5 bases and J by 2 bases, leaving 12 bases between them. CDR3 length: 14 amino acids. CDR3 residues: CASSLNSANTEAFF. The CDR3 nucleotides read TGTGCCAGCAGCCTAAACTCGGCAAACACTGAAGCTTTCTTT.

This clone has more than one count but fewer than ten. The chain is built from TRBV11-3 and TRBJ2-3; D not resolved. The CDR3 loop spans 16 amino acids. Germline V CDR1 and CDR2: SGHNT, YENEEA. V was pared by 1 base and J by 0 bases, with 11 bases between. In nucleotides, the CDR3 is TGTGCCAGCAGCTTAGGTCCTGCAGTTAGCACAGATACGCAGTATTTT. Its translation is CASSLGPAVSTDTQYF.

This clone was observed a single time. V usage is TRBV4-2 and J usage is TRBJ1-5, with unresolved D. The germline V and J ends were trimmed by 0 bases and 5 bases, with 14 bases remaining between them. CDR3 length: 16 amino acids. From germline, CDR1 is LGHNA and CDR2 YNFKEQ. CDR3 bases: TGTGCCAGCAGCCAAGATATCGGAAGAGGGTATCAGCCCCAGCATTTT. Translating it yields CASSQDIGRGYQPQHF.

The rearrangement joins TRBV19 to TRBJ1-1; no firm D call. In germline, CDR1 is LNHDA, CDR2 SQIVND (reference sequence). V shed 6 bases and J shed 12 bases, with 14 bases lying between them. This CDR3 has 11 amino acids. The CDR3 reads CASSLSDRTFF. As DNA, the CDR3 is TGTGCCAGTAGCTTGAGTGATAGGACTTTCTTT.

This clone has a single count. This chain links TRBV29-1 with TRBJ2-5; the D is unclear. CDR1 and CDR2 from the germline V gene are SQVTM and ANQGSEA. This CDR3 spans 13 amino acids. V was pared by 5 bases and J by 5 bases, with 15 bases between. The CDR3 spells CSVQERLGETQYF. The CDR3 DNA sequence: TGCAGCGTTCAGGAGAGATTAGGGGAGACCCAGTACTTC. The full variable domain, completed using reference TRBV29-1 and TRBJ2-5, is SAVISQKPSRDICQRGTSLTIQCQVDSQVTMMFWYRQQPGQSLTLIATANQGSEATYESGFVIDKFPISRPNLTFSTLTVSNMSPEDSSIYLCSVQERLGETQYFGPGTRLLVL.

V and J are TRBV15 and TRBJ1-5; D is uncertain. Deletions cut 1 base from V and 0 bases from J, with 7 bases between. Germline assignment: CDR1 LNHNV and CDR2 YYDKDF (reference sequence). This CDR3 comprises 15 residues. CDR3 in amino acids: CATSRGGNSNQPQHF. The CDR3 DNA reads TGTGCCACCAGCAGAGGCGGGAATAGCAATCAGCCCCAGCATTTT. Drawing the rest from reference TRBV15 and TRBJ1-5, the complete variable domain is DAMVIQNPRYQVTQFGKPVTLSCSQTLNHNVMYWYQQKSSQAPKLLFHYYDKDFNNEADTPDNFQSRRPNTSFCFLDIRSPGLGDTAMYLCATSRGGNSNQPQHFGDGTRLSIL.

The rearrangement joins TRBV7-2 to TRBJ2-3; D is perhaps TRBD1 (6 bases). In germline, CDR1 is SGHTA, CDR2 FQGNSA. This CDR3 is built from 14 residues. The ends were cut back, 1 base at V and 4 bases at J, with 9 bases in the middle. CDR3 DNA: TGTGCCAGCAGCTTAGGAGGGGGTGCAGATACGCAGTATTTT. This codes for CASSLGGGADTQYF.

The genes are TRBV6-5 and TRBJ1-1; D unclear. V was shortened by 4 bases and J by 1 base, with 7 bases between the two germline ends. The CDR3 contains 13 residues. Germline CDR1 and CDR2: MNHEY and SVGAGI. CDR3 region: CASSSAPNTEAFF. CDR3 sequence (DNA): TGTGCCAGCAGTTCTGCGCCGAACACTGAAGCTTTCTTT.

The sample holds a few counts of this clone. The chain is built from TRBV6-6 and TRBJ2-3; D might be TRBD2 (7 bases). The CDR3 runs to 13 residues. Germline V gives CDR1 MNHNY, CDR2 SVGAGI (reference sequence). Trimming removed 8 bases at V and 4 bases at J, with 13 bases between. The CDR3 nucleotides are TGTGCCAGCGGGGGGGCCGAAGCAGATACGCAGTATTTT. Protein: CASGGAEADTQYF.

The rearrangement joins TRBV4-3 to TRBJ1-2; possible D gene TRBD1, 6 bases. This CDR3 has 15 residues. Germline lookup yields CDR1 LGHNA and CDR2 YSLEER. Deletions cut 4 bases from V and 8 bases from J, with 20 bases between. The CDR3 sequence: CASSRSLGGAEGYTF. CDR3 nucleotides: TGCGCCAGCAGCCGGTCCCTCGGGGGGGCTGAAGGCTACACCTTC.

In its sample, this clone was seen once. The CDR3 loop reads CASSLYTGELFF. The CDR3 DNA is TGTGCCAGCAGCCTTTACACCGGGGAGCTGTTTTTT. V and J are TRBV6-6 and TRBJ2-2; D remains unclear. V shed 6 bases and J shed 3 bases, with 5 bases lying between them. This CDR3 contains 12 residues. The germline V gene encodes CDR1 MNHNY and CDR2 SVGAGI (reference sequence).

The CDR3 loop reads CAIRRGPGTGQNEGTQETQYF. In DNA, the CDR3 is TGTGCCATCAGGCGCGGCCCGGGGACAGGCCAAAACGAGGGCACTCAAGAGACCCAGTACTTC. The rearrangement links TRBV10-3 to TRBJ2-5, with 8 bases that match TRBD1. V gave up 6 bases and J gave up 2 bases; unmatched junction bases: 26. Germline assignment: CDR1 ENHRY and CDR2 SYGVKD. The CDR3 runs 21 residues.

V and J are TRBV7-3 and TRBJ2-2; D not certain. CDR3 length: 12 residues. Trimming removed 1 base from V and 6 bases from J, with 3 bases in between. Germline V gene lookup returns CDR1 SGHTA and CDR2 FQGTGA. The CDR3 nucleotides read TGTGCCAGCAGCTTAAGACCCGGGGAGCTGTTTTTT. This sequence encodes CASSLRPGELFF. Filled out from reference TRBV7-3 and TRBJ2-2, the complete variable domain reads GAGVSQTPSNKVTEKGKYVELRCDPISGHTALYWYRQSLGQGPEFLIYFQGTGAADDSGLPNDRFFAVRPEGSVSTLKIQRTERGDSAVYLCASSLRPGELFFGEGSRLTVL.

The chain employs TRBV5-4 and TRBJ2-5, with no clear D. The CDR3 runs to 12 residues. Germline loops: CDR1 SGHNT, CDR2 YYREEE (reference sequence). The V end was cut by 1 base, the J end by 5 bases, with 6 bases between. Here the CDR3 DNA reads TGTGCCAGCAGCTTGTTTGGGGAGACCCAGTACTTC. Translating gives CASSLFGETQYF.

This rearrangement joins TRBV27 to TRBJ1-6; the D is unclear. The V and J ends lost 3 bases and 7 bases respectively, with 13 bases between them. Germline lookup yields CDR1 MNHEY and CDR2 SMNVEV (reference sequence). This CDR3 has 15 residues. CDR3 protein: CASSFNKNVNSPLHF. CDR3 bases: TGTGCCAGCAGTTTTAATAAGAACGTGAATTCACCCCTCCACTTT.

The chain has TRBV5-1 and TRBJ2-5; D is possibly TRBD1 (5 bases). The CDR3 is 14 amino acids. CDR1 is SGHRS and CDR2 is YFSETQ in the germline V gene. Trimming removed 0 bases at V and 1 base at J, with 7 bases between. The CDR3 reads CASSLVTGQETQYF. The DNA of the CDR3 is TGCGCCAGCAGCTTGGTCACAGGCCAAGAGACCCAGTACTTC.

This chain joins TRBV6-5 and TRBJ2-3, with 11 bases identical to TRBD1. J lost 3 bases, V lost 6 bases, and 5 bases had no gene match. Germline V gene lookup returns CDR1 MNHEY and CDR2 SVGAGI. The CDR3 is made up of 15 amino acids. CDR3 DNA sequence: TGTGCCAGCAGGGGAGGGACAGGGGGTACAGATACGCAGTATTTT. Encoded protein: CASRGGTGGTDTQYF.

This clone occurred a few times. The gene calls are TRBV11-2 and TRBJ1-5, with unresolved D. Germline CDR1 reads SGHAT; CDR2 reads FQNNGV. The CDR3 sequence is 12 residues long. Trimming shortened V by 2 bases and J by 7 bases, and 6 bases separated the two germline ends. This CDR3 is CASSLPAQPQHF. The CDR3 DNA follows: TGTGCCAGCAGCTTACCCGCCCAGCCCCAGCATTTT.